Listed here is a single T cell receptor (beta chain). What antigen it recognizes has not been identified. Nothing much larger sits one base from this clone, and base qualities are not available. Libraries were prepared through the immunoSEQ multiplex PCR assay. T cell repertoires were profiled with deep sequencing of rearranged TCR beta loci together with multiparametric flow cytometry. The source is immuneACCESS, and TCRdb retained only in-frame sequences with V and J called. Part of the clones is not carried over; for the studies checked, unresolved V genes explain less than half of this, and the remainder is unexplained. This sample is represented by about 26,000 clones; 75% to 90% of them were singletons. More than 3% of the sample belongs to the ten largest clones. These data come from a study of lymphopenia after photon versus proton radiotherapy (dated by TCRdb to between 2018 and 2021). Concerning the study at large: Photon and proton radiation therapy were compared by the study for their immunological effects in patients with gastrointestinal tumors who developed high-grade lymphopenia. The roughly 18 patients in the cohort had gastrointestinal tumors, were treated with either photon or proton therapy, and subsequently developed lymphopenia. The goal of the study was to describe how the two radiation modalities differ in their effects on the immune system.

Its CDR3 holds 16 amino acids, cysteine through phenylalanine. Only the CDR3 portion is preserved as DNA: 48 bases, with reading frame beginning at the first base. Compared with germline, V lacks 6 bases and J lacks 8 bases; bases without a gene match: 16. Via the germline V gene (reference sequence), CDR1 is MNHEY and CDR2 SMNVEV. The paper's findings and limits, for the study overall: After the lymphocyte count nadir, oligoclonal expansion, especially of CD8+ Temra cells, was observed in photon-treated repertoires, and the drop in diversity was driven by this expansion. Relative stability during treatment was observed in proton-treated patients, whereas loss of naive T cells and TCR diversity and gain of effector/memory populations were observed in photon-treated patients. Across the cohort, a larger post-nadir drop in TCR diversity was inversely correlated with overall survival time among patients who died. The survival association was examined only in patients who died, and the authors described better survival with proton therapy as a possibility, not as a demonstrated result.

This chain joins TRBV27 to TRBJ1-2; 9 bases in the middle match TRBD1. This receptor was identified in a woman aged 45 to 65 with pancreatic cancer. The sequencing here drew on peripheral blood, taken from a patient treated with photon-based radiotherapy. Here the CDR3 is given as CASRRLFRDRVGGYTF. In nucleotides, the sequence is TGTGCCAGCAGACGACTTTTCCGGGACAGGGTTGGGGGCTACACCTTC.